Listed here is a single T cell receptor beta chain. Its antigen is not known. This sample was included in a study of shared clonotypes between healthy human individuals. How the authors handled the data: There were no quality scores in the junction-only immunoSEQ sequences, so filtering differed. TCRdb keeps only in-frame clones here, not all; method: immunoSEQ multiplex PCR. Clone size and the V and J calls come from that table; the DNA yielded D and trimming. The sample lists around 2.5 million clones; approximately 93% were seen once. The donor population consisted of healthy HIV-negative adults with no recent acute infections or vaccinations. Whole-study findings and limits: Sequencing depth was predicted to influence how clonotypes are shared among donors.

In germline, CDR1 is SNHLY, CDR2 FYNNEI. The CDR3 extends over 12 amino acids. The ends were cut back, 7 bases at V and 4 bases at J, with 10 bases in the middle. This chain uses TRBV2 with TRBJ1-1; D call uncertain. Sample: naive CD4+ T cells from PBMCs. As to subset: CD45RA+ positively selected. This clonotype was sampled from a young man in good health. Some clones in this sample may be carry-over from other donors' samples. In DNA form, the CDR3 reads TGTGCCAGCACCGGATCGTCCACTGAAGCTTTCTTT. It yields the protein CASTGSSTEAFF.